This entry lists 23 T cell receptor beta chains sequenced from one sample in a study of shared clonotypes between healthy human individuals. Clones were sequenced by immunoSEQ multiplex PCR, and TCRdb holds only the in-frame ones, with some missing. The data show 2.3 million or so clones, 93% seen once. Source material: naive CD4+ T cells from PBMCs. The subset is: CD45RA+ positively selected. These receptors were obtained from a man between 18 and 29 years old in good health. Some clones in this sample may be carry-over from other donors' samples.

V usage is TRBV18 and J usage is TRBJ2-1; D might be TRBD1 or TRBD2, each matching 5 bases. The CDR3 is 15 amino acids. V was clipped by 0 bases and J by 8 bases, with 14 bases between them. Germline V gene data show CDR1 as KGHSH and CDR2 as LQKENI. In nucleotides, the CDR3 is TGTGCCAGCTCACCACCCAGGGAGCCGAGTCATGAGCAGTTCTTC. The encoded protein is CASSPPREPSHEQFF.

The chain employs TRBV9 and TRBJ1-3; the D gene is possibly TRBD1 (6 bases). V was clipped by 4 bases and J by 2 bases, with 10 bases between them. CDR3 length: 14 amino acids. CDR1 and CDR2 from the germline V gene are SGDLS and YYNGEE. The CDR3 here is CASSRTEAGNTIYF. The CDR3 coding sequence is TGTGCCAGCAGCCGGACAGAAGCTGGAAACACCATATATTTT.

This clone showed up just once. V is TRBV5-6 and J is TRBJ1-2; D possibly corresponds to TRBD1 (5 bases). CDR1 is SGHDT and CDR2 is YYEEEE in the germline V gene. V lost 6 bases and J 3 bases, leaving 18 bases between the germline ends. The CDR3 extends over 15 amino acids. The CDR3: CASNRQTLGDYGYTF. As DNA, the CDR3 is TGTGCCAGCAACAGACAGACCCTAGGGGACTATGGCTACACCTTC.

Remarks on this clone: Other DNA sequences within the sample encode an identical CDR3. The chain is built from TRBV5-1 and TRBJ2-1; the match to TRBD2 covers 8 bases. The CDR3 contains 15 residues. Germline CDR1 reads SGHRS; CDR2 reads YFSETQ. The J segment lost 7 bases and the V segment lost 4 bases, leaving 10 bases of the junction unmatched. The CDR3 sequence: CASSRTSGSLNEQFF. CDR3 in DNA: TGCGCCAGCAGCCGAACCAGCGGGAGCTTGAATGAGCAGTTCTTC.

The V gene is TRBV6-6, the J gene TRBJ2-3, with 11 bases that match TRBD1. The germline gives CDR1 MNHNY, CDR2 SVGAGI (reference sequence). Unmatched junction bases numbered 11, after V lost 6 bases and J lost 6 bases. This CDR3 comprises 16 residues. This CDR3 is CASRQAGTGGRDTQYF. The CDR3 DNA reads as TGTGCCAGCAGGCAGGCCGGGACAGGGGGGAGGGATACGCAGTATTTT.

The rearrangement links TRBV8-2 to TRBJ2-6. TRBV8-2 represents a pseudogene. CDR3 length: 16 amino acids. Written as DNA, the CDR3 is TGTGGCAGGTGCGCCATAACACAAAGTCGGGCCAACGTCCTGACTTTC. Residues: CGRCAITQSRANVLTF.

V usage is TRBV18 and J usage is TRBJ2-3; D is unresolved. This CDR3 is 17 amino acids long. Between the trimmed V and J ends, which lost 0 bases and 3 bases, there was a span of 16 bases. Looked up from germline, CDR1 is KGHSH and CDR2 is LQKENI. This CDR3 reads CASSPPPRWGDTDTQYF. For the CDR3, the DNA is TGTGCCAGCTCACCACCTCCTCGCTGGGGTGATACAGATACGCAGTATTTT.

V gene TRBV18 combines with J gene TRBJ2-3; 13 bases line up with TRBD2. The CDR3 consists of 18 residues. V trimming: 4 bases; J trimming: 0 bases; junction bases outside the gene matches: 7. CDR1 is KGHSH, CDR2 LQKENI, per germline. The CDR3 protein is CASSQRTSGSSSTDTQYF. The CDR3 DNA sequence: TGTGCCAGCTCACAACGGACTAGCGGGAGCAGTAGCACAGATACGCAGTATTTT.

This clone was recorded once. The chain has TRBV19 and TRBJ2-2; D is unclear. Trimming left V 7 bases short and J 0 bases short, with 12 bases between. Per germline, CDR1 LNHDA and CDR2 SQIVND (reference sequence). The CDR3 spans 15 residues. The CDR3 DNA reads TGTGCCAGTACCTCCCGACAAACGAACACCGGGGAGCTGTTTTTT. Translating it yields CASTSRQTNTGELFF.

Points on this clone: The same CDR3 can be traced to other DNA sequences in this sample. The genes are TRBV5-4 and TRBJ2-5, with 10 nucleotides matching TRBD1. V gave up 3 bases and J gave up 1 base; unmatched junction bases: 3. Germline V gene data show CDR1 as SGHNT and CDR2 as YYREEE (reference sequence). This CDR3 has 15 residues. In nucleotides, the CDR3 is TGTGCCAGCAGCTCCCGGACAGGGGGCCAAGAGACCCAGTACTTC. Its translation: CASSSRTGGQETQYF.

The gene calls are TRBV19 and TRBJ2-1, with 10 positions matching TRBD2. The junction had 11 bases not matched to a gene; V was cut back by 6 bases and J by 9 bases. This CDR3 has 15 amino acids. CDR1 LNHDA and CDR2 SQIVND come from the germline V gene (reference sequence). The CDR3 DNA follows: TGTGCCAGTAGCCGGGGACTAGCGTACGGGGGTGAGCAGTTCTTC. The encoded protein is CASSRGLAYGGEQFF.

The V and J genes are TRBV27 and TRBJ1-3, with D tentatively TRBD1 (5 bases). The V gene lost 3 bases and the J gene lost 2 bases, with 8 bases spanning the gap. CDR1 MNHEY and CDR2 SMNVEV come from the germline V gene (reference sequence). The CDR3 loop spans 14 amino acids. The DNA for the CDR3 is TGTGCCAGCAGTTTCGCAGGGACTGGAAACACCATATATTTT. Protein sequence: CASSFAGTGNTIYF.

This clone was counted a single time. The chain couples TRBV9 to TRBJ2-1; 12 bases fit TRBD2. The CDR3 extends over 16 amino acids. V lost 5 bases and J lost 8; bases outside the gene matches: 11. Germline loops: CDR1 SGDLS, CDR2 YYNGEE. This CDR3 reads CASRYASGRAEYEQFF. In DNA form, the CDR3 reads TGTGCCAGCAGATATGCTAGCGGGAGGGCCGAATATGAGCAGTTCTTC.

V usage is TRBV25-1 and J usage is TRBJ2-1; 7 nucleotides agree with TRBD2. The germline CDR1 and CDR2 sequences are MGHDK and SYGVNS. J lost 3 bases, V lost 4 bases, and 6 bases had no gene match. The CDR3 has 15 amino acids. The DNA for the CDR3 is TGTGCCAGCAGTGTTGGCGGGAGAAGCTACAATGAGCAGTTCTTC. The encoded protein is CASSVGGRSYNEQFF.

The V gene is TRBV5-1, the J gene TRBJ2-7, with 8 nucleotides matching TRBD2. V was pared by 4 bases and J by 5 bases, with 14 bases of the junction left unmatched. CDR1 is SGHRS and CDR2 is YFSETQ in the germline V gene. CDR3 size: 16 residues. The CDR3 spells CASSVGPGLDGHEQYF. DNA for the CDR3: TGCGCCAGCAGCGTTGGCCCGGGACTAGATGGCCACGAGCAGTACTTC.

This clone was counted a single time. The chain links TRBV19 to TRBJ2-7, with TRBD2 identical over 7 bases. Germline-derived CDR1 and CDR2 are LNHDA and SQIVND (reference sequence). V was pared by 3 bases and J by 3 bases, with 11 bases of the junction left unmatched. CDR3 length: 16 amino acids. The CDR3 coding sequence is TGTGCCAGTAGTATCAGGAGGCTAGCGGCGAACTACGAGCAGTACTTC. It encodes CASSIRRLAANYEQYF.

The chain combines TRBV7-2 with TRBJ1-1, with D possibly being TRBD1 (5 bases). Germline CDR1 and CDR2: SGHTA and FQGNSA. The CDR3 contains 15 residues. Trimming stripped 4 bases from V and 0 bases from J, with 12 bases between. The CDR3 region has the DNA TGTGCCAGCAGCTCCTGGGACTTCATGAACACTGAAGCTTTCTTT. Translation gives CASSSWDFMNTEAFF.

V usage is TRBV11-2 and J usage is TRBJ2-7; 12 nucleotides align to TRBD1. Germline CDR1 reads SGHAT; CDR2 reads FQNNGV. Losses at the gene ends were 5 bases for V and 4 bases for J; bases not matched to a gene: 18. The CDR3 contains 19 residues. The CDR3 DNA reads as TGTGCCAGCAGCCCACGGACACCGGGGACAGGGGGCTCTTGGTACGAGCAGTACTTC. Its protein product is CASSPRTPGTGGSWYEQYF.

The genes are TRBV5-1 and TRBJ2-1; TRBD2 agrees at 13 bases. V trimming: 7 bases; J trimming: 8 bases; junction bases outside the gene matches: 6. Germline CDR1 and CDR2: SGHRS and YFSETQ. The CDR3 is 14 residues long. The CDR3 sequence is CASAGLAGVDEQFF. CDR3 nucleotides: TGCGCCAGCGCCGGACTAGCGGGAGTGGATGAGCAGTTCTTC.

The chain combines TRBV25-1 with TRBJ1-1; TRBD1 agrees at 7 bases. The CDR3 has 16 amino acids. Germline lookup yields CDR1 MGHDK and CDR2 SYGVNS. The J segment lost 1 base and the V segment lost 6 bases, leaving 11 bases of the junction unmatched. The CDR3 coding sequence is TGTGCCAGCAGCCCGACCGAGGGGACAGAGAACACTGAAGCTTTCTTT. It translates to CASSPTEGTENTEAFF.

The chain couples TRBV11-2 to TRBJ2-1, with unresolved D. The length of the CDR3 is 15 residues. Germline V gene sequence: CDR1 SGHAT, CDR2 FQNNGV. With 3 bases removed from V and 2 bases from J, the gap between germline ends came to 11 bases. The CDR3 nucleotides read TGTGCCAGCAGCTTTCTGGTTGCCCCCTACAATGAGCAGTTCTTC. This translates into CASSFLVAPYNEQFF.

This clone was seen a single time. This specimen includes other DNA sequences encoding the same CDR3. The gene calls are TRBV2 and TRBJ2-5; 13 bases match TRBD2. CDR1 SNHLY and CDR2 FYNNEI come from the germline V gene. The junction had 5 bases not matched to a gene; V was cut back by 5 bases and J by 5 bases. CDR3 size: 15 residues. CDR3: CASSSGLAGVETQYF. In DNA form, the CDR3 reads TGTGCCAGCAGTTCCGGACTAGCGGGAGTTGAGACCCAGTACTTC.

A single count supports this clone. This rearrangement joins TRBV11-2 to TRBJ2-3; 7 bases are a match to TRBD1. This CDR3 has 14 residues. Germline loops: CDR1 SGHAT, CDR2 FQNNGV. J lost 6 bases, V lost 5 bases, and 8 bases had no gene match. The CDR3 bases are TGTGCCAGCAGCGGAAGACAGGGCGGCGATACGCAGTATTTT. Encoded protein: CASSGRQGGDTQYF. Full variable domain (missing parts from reference TRBV11-2 and TRBJ2-3): EAGVAQSPRYKIIEKRQSVAFWCNPISGHATLYWYQQILGQGPKLLIQFQNNGVVDDSQLPKDRFSAERLKGVDSTLKIQPAKLEDSAVYLCASSGRQGGDTQYFGPGTRLTVL.